Presented here are 8 T cell receptor beta chains from one specimen sequenced in a study of cytomegalovirus exposure and HLA in healthy donors. Vbeta (60) and Jbeta (13) primers were used in the PCR. Generated by immunoSEQ multiplex PCR, the TCRdb table keeps only in-frame clones and is missing some. Here the sample spans around 130,000 clones, 82% being singletons. The sample consisted of PBMCs. Receptors originate from a woman between 18 and 29 years old in good health and CMV-seronegative.

The chain recombines TRBV6-1 with TRBJ1-1; D is ambiguous. V was shortened by 4 bases and J by 5 bases, with 20 bases between the two germline ends. Germline V CDR1 and CDR2: MNHNS, SASEGT. This CDR3 spans 16 amino acids. Here the CDR3 DNA reads TGTGCCAGCAGTGGCCCCGCGACGGGTTTAAGGACTGAAGCTTTCTTT. Amino acid sequence: CASSGPATGLRTEAFF.

The chain links TRBV7-8 to TRBJ2-3; 16 positions agree with TRBD2. The V gene end was trimmed by 3 bases and the J gene end by 6 bases; junction bases not matched to a gene: 9. Germline V lookup: CDR1 SGHVS, CDR2 FQNEAQ. The CDR3 length is 18 residues. The CDR3, as DNA: TGTGCCAGCAGCTTTCCGGGACTAGCGGGGGGGCAATCGGATACGCAGTATTTT. Protein product: CASSFPGLAGGQSDTQYF.

This clone was counted once. The chain has TRBV4-2 and TRBJ2-7, with 11 bases identical to TRBD2. The V gene end was trimmed by 5 bases and the J gene end by 4 bases; junction bases not matched to a gene: 13. Germline-derived CDR1 and CDR2 are LGHNA and YNFKEQ. This CDR3 is built from 17 residues. CDR3 coding DNA: TGTGCCAGCAGCGCGGGGGGTAGCGGGAGGGCCGCGTACGAGCAGTACTTC. It specifies CASSAGGSGRAAYEQYF.

This chain's CDR3 is CASTPFTGFGNEQFF. CDR3 DNA: TGCGCCAGCACCCCCTTCACAGGGTTTGGGAATGAGCAGTTCTTC. The chain carries TRBV4-1 and TRBJ2-1; D perhaps matches TRBD1 (6 bases). Germline-derived CDR1 and CDR2 are MGHRA and YSYEKL. Trimming left V 7 bases short and J 7 bases short, with 20 bases between. The CDR3 runs 15 residues.

The chain joins TRBV19 to TRBJ1-5; 10 positions match TRBD1. The CDR3 extends over 14 amino acids. The germline V gene encodes CDR1 LNHDA and CDR2 SQIVND (reference sequence). V lost 6 bases and J lost 9; bases outside the gene matches: 8. The CDR3 DNA reads as TGTGCCAGTAGGGGGACAGGGGTGGTGCGGCCCCAGCATTTT. Its protein is CASRGTGVVRPQHF.

The sample holds one count of this clone. This sequence joins TRBV7-8 and TRBJ2-7; D might be TRBD2 (7 bases). The CDR3 runs to 16 residues. V was clipped by 5 bases and J by 0 bases, with 17 bases between them. CDR1 SGHVS and CDR2 FQNEAQ come from the germline V gene. The DNA for the CDR3 is TGTGCCAGCAGCCCCAGGGGAGGGACCAACTCCTACGAGCAGTACTTC. Its translation: CASSPRGGTNSYEQYF.

The V and J genes are TRBV6-6 and TRBJ1-2; 10 bases map to TRBD1. CDR1 and CDR2 (germline): MNHNY, SVGAGI (reference sequence). V shed 6 bases and J 3 bases; nucleotides not matched to a gene: 7. CDR3 length equals 15 residues. CDR3 coding DNA: TGTGCCAGCAGCTTACGACAGGGGGCCCACTATGGCTACACCTTC. Residues: CASSLRQGAHYGYTF.

Worth noting for this clone: Other DNA sequences from this sample encode an identical CDR3 as well. The V call is TRBV2, the J call TRBJ2-1, with D tentatively TRBD1 (5 bases). Trimming removed 7 bases at V and 1 base at J, with 11 bases between. Germline CDR1 SNHLY, CDR2 FYNNEI. The CDR3 contains 14 residues. In DNA, the CDR3 is TGTGCCAGCAACCGTCAGGGATCCTACAATGAGCAGTTCTTC. This sequence encodes CASNRQGSYNEQFF.